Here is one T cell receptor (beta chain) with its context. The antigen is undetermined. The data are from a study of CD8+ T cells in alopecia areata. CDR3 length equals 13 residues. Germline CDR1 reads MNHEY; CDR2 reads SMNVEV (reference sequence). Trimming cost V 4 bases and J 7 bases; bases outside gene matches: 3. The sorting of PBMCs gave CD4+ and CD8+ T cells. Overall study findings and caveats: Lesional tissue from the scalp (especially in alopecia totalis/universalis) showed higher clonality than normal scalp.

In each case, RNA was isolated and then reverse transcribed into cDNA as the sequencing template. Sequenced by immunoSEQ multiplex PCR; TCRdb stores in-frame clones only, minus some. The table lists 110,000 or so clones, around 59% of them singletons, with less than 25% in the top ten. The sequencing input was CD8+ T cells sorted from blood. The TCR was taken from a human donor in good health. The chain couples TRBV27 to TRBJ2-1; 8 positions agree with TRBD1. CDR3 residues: CASSYGQGNEQFF. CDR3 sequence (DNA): TGTGCCAGCAGTTACGGACAGGGAAATGAGCAGTTCTTC.